The 5 T cell receptor beta chains below all came from one sample that was sequenced in a study of T-cell reconstitution after alpha-beta-depleted transplantation in children. Unique molecular identifiers were incorporated into the prepared TCRbeta library. Via MiXCR, TCRdb re-called the PCR reads, giving one row per CDR3 protein. The sample lists roughly 490,000 distinct CDR3 sequences, about an eighth occurring once. Sequencing was performed on PBMCs, mostly from graft donor cells, taken 180 days after TCRalphabeta/CD19-depleted stem cell transplant. The receptors stem from a female patient aged 2-9 years who had a stem cell transplant for aplastic anemia, so the T cells may come from the graft donor.

This clonotype was detected only a few times. The J gene is TRBJ2-3, the V gene TRBV20-1, with D unresolved. Germline assignment: CDR1 DFQATT and CDR2 SNEGSKA (reference sequence). V was cut by 8 bases and J by 6 bases, with 12 bases left in between. The CDR3 is 11 residues long. Here the CDR3 reads CSKQGPDTQYF. In nucleotides, the CDR3 is TGCAGTAAGCAAGGTCCCGATACGCAGTATTTT.

This clonotype was detected ten times or more. The chain combines TRBV29-1 with TRBJ2-3, with 9 bases identical to TRBD2. The CDR3 contains 13 residues. J was trimmed by 7 bases and V by 5 bases; bases with no gene match: 7. The germline V gene has CDR1 SQVTM and CDR2 ANQGSEA. Here the CDR3 reads CSVPAGGGNTQYF. In DNA form, the CDR3 reads TGCAGCGTTCCAGCGGGAGGTGGAAATACGCAGTATTTT.

This clonotype has more than one count but fewer than ten. CDR3: CAIGLYGEAFF. DNA for the CDR3: TGTGCCATCGGACTCTACGGTGAAGCTTTCTTT. The chain employs TRBV19 and TRBJ1-1; D is uncertain. The V gene lost 10 bases and the J gene lost 7 bases, with 13 bases spanning the gap. Germline CDR1 reads LNHDA; CDR2 reads SQIVND (reference sequence). The CDR3 loop spans 11 amino acids. The full variable domain, with the rest looked up from reference TRBV19 and TRBJ1-1, is DGGITQSPKYLFRKEGQNVTLSCEQNLNHDAMYWYRQDPGQGLRLIYYSQIVNDFQKGDIAEGYSVSREKKESFPLTVTSAQKNPTAFYLCAIGLYGEAFFGQGTRLTVV.

This rearrangement joins TRBV7-2 to TRBJ1-1; tentative D call: TRBD1 (5 bases). The CDR3 spans 15 residues. Trimming removed 5 bases at V and 1 base at J, with 14 bases between. CDR1 SGHTA and CDR2 FQGNSA come from the germline V gene. CDR3 DNA sequence: TGTGCCAGCAGCGCACCGGGACTGGGGAACACTGAAGCTTTCTTT. Translation gives CASSAPGLGNTEAFF.

V usage is TRBV5-6 and J usage is TRBJ1-5; D gene uncertain. Trimming shortened V by 4 bases and J by 4 bases, and 9 bases separated the two germline ends. CDR1 and CDR2 from the germline V gene are SGHDT and YYEEEE. The length of the CDR3 is 13 residues. Here the CDR3 DNA reads TGTGCCAGCAGCCTAACATGGAATCAGCCCCAGCATTTT. Translating it yields CASSLTWNQPQHF.